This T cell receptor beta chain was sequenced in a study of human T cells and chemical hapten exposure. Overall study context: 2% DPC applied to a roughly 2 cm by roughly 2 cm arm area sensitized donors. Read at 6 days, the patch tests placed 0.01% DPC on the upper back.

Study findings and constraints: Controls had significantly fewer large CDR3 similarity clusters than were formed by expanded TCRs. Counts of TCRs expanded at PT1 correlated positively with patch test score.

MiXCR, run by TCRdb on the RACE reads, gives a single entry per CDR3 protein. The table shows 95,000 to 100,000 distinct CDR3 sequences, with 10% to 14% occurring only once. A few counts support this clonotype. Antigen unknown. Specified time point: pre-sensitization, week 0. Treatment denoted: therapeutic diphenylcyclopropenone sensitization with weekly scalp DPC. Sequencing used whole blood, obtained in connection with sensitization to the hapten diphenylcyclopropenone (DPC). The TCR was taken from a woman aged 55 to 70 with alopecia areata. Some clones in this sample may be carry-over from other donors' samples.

The CDR3, as DNA: TGCGCCAGCAGCGGGGACAGCAACACTGAAGCTTTCTTT. This translates into CASSGDSNTEAFF. The chain couples TRBV5-1 to TRBJ1-1; TRBD1 agrees at 7 bases. The CDR3 is 13 amino acids. With 4 bases clipped from V and 2 bases from J, the junction kept 2 bases outside the gene matches. Looked up from germline, CDR1 is SGHRS and CDR2 is YFSETQ. Filled out from reference TRBV5-1 and TRBJ1-1, the complete variable domain reads KAGVTQTPRYLIKTRGQQVTLSCSPISGHRSVSWYQQTPGQGLQFLFEYFSETQRNKGNFPGRFSGRQFSNSRSEMNVSTLELGDSALYLCASSGDSNTEAFFGQGTRLTVV.